This record looks at one TCR beta chain sequence and its context. The antigen is undetermined. The data were taken from a study of cytomegalovirus exposure and HLA in healthy donors. Study-wide findings and caveats: The authors listed approximately 150 TCR beta chains as cytomegalovirus-associated. That first-cohort TCR clusters tended to co-occur in the roughly 130 validation repertoires was found in a later analysis. The majority of TCR sequences were rare, yet some public TCRs appeared in many donors.

The donors were members of the validation cohort comprising over 100 subjects, separate from the roughly 700-subject first cohort. Assay used: immunoSEQ multiplex PCR; TCRdb lists only in-frame clones, some missing. The data contain 80,000 or so clones, 90% to 95% of them singletons. This clonotype originated in a woman younger than 35 in good health and CMV-seronegative. The specimen sequenced was PBMCs.

CDR3 residues: CAWSVGAARRETQYF. CDR3 coding DNA: TGTGCCTGGAGTGTAGGAGCGGCCAGGCGGGAGACCCAGTACTTC. The chain is built from TRBV30 and TRBJ2-5; possibly TRBD2 for D (5 bases). The germline V and J ends were trimmed by 0 bases and 5 bases, with 16 bases remaining between them. CDR1 GTSNPN and CDR2 SVGIG come from the germline V gene (reference sequence). The CDR3 spans 15 residues.